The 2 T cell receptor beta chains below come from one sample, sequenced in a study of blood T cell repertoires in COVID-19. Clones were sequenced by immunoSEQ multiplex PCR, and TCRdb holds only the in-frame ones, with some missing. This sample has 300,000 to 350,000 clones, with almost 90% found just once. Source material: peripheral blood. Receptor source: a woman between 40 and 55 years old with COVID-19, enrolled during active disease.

The CDR3 DNA follows: TGTGCCTGGAGCCTTGCAGGGGATCAGCCCCAGCATTTT. Amino acid sequence: CAWSLAGDQPQHF. The chain links TRBV30 to TRBJ1-5, with D maybe TRBD1 (6 bases). The V gene's germline CDR1 is GTSNPN and CDR2 SVGIG (reference sequence). The V end lost 3 bases, the J end lost 5 bases, and 11 bases lay between the germline ends. CDR3 length: 13 amino acids.

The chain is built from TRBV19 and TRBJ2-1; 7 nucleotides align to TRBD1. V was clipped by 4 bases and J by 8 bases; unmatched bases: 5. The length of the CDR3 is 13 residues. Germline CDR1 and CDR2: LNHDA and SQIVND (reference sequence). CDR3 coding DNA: TGTGCCAGTAGTACGACAGGGTGGCATGAGCAGTTCTTC. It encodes CASSTTGWHEQFF.